This T cell receptor (beta chain) was retrieved from a study of T cell responses to AZD1222 COVID-19 vaccine. Study conclusions and caveats: Repertoires were obtained only post-peak T cell response. Nearly half of unique spike-specific TCRs reportedly avoided B.1.351 and B.1.1.7 mutated regions.

The repertoire was sequenced with immunoSEQ multiplex PCR; TCRdb's copy has only in-frame clones and lacks some. The data show under 75,000 clones, roughly 85% seen once. The CDR3 is 17 amino acids. Deletions cut 4 bases from V and 6 bases from J, with 26 bases between. Per germline, CDR1 SGHKS and CDR2 YYEKEE (reference sequence). Comment on this clone: The antigen is undetermined.

The sequence was collected from an adult in good health. The material sequenced was peripheral blood, taken on day 0 of AZD1222 vaccination. The genes are TRBV5-5 and TRBJ2-7; tentative D call: TRBD2 (7 bases). The DNA for the CDR3 is TGTGCCAGCAGCCTTGAATGGTTAAAGGGGGGGGGAGGCGAGCAGTACTTC. Protein sequence: CASSLEWLKGGGGEQYF. Full variable domain (missing parts from reference TRBV5-5 and TRBJ2-7): DAGVTQSPTHLIKTRGQQVTLRCSPISGHKSVSWYQQVLGQGPQFIFQYYEKEERGRGNFPDRFSARQFPNYSSELNVNALLLGDSALYLCASSLEWLKGGGGEQYFGPGTRLTVT.